These T cell receptor beta chains were read from a single sample in a study of beta chain features in type 1 diabetes. TCRdb's copy holds only in-frame clones and misses some; the assay was immunoSEQ multiplex PCR. This table holds around 97,000 clones, 28% found once. Source material: central memory CD4+ T cells from blood. The receptors were gathered from a woman in her late teens or twenties with type 1 diabetes. The conserved cysteine and the conserved F or W are not part of the CDR3 here. The D gene is left open where the match is weak.

d_call j_call v_call cdr3_aa
NA TRBJ1-1 TRBV18 ASSPLGQNTEAF
TRBD2 TRBJ2-1 TRBV7-3 ASSPLAGGGNEQF
TRBD1 TRBJ1-1 TRBV19 ASTAVGQGTRNTEAF
NA TRBJ2-5 TRBV5-6 ASSGRTGRETQY
NA TRBJ2-1 TRBV7-3 ASSYLGQGLPGEQF
TRBD1 TRBJ1-2 TRBV6-5 ASRQGQAYGYT
TRBD1 TRBJ2-1 TRBV11-3 ASTPTGGGYNEQF
TRBD2 TRBJ2-1 TRBV7-2 ASSQAVFSGRPNEQF
NA TRBJ2-3 TRBV4-3 ASSPAGTLADTQY
TRBD1 TRBJ1-2 TRBV7-9 ASSSDRVYGYT
NA TRBJ1-2 TRBV12-5 ASGSYRSLTVGERDYGYT
TRBD1 TRBJ1-4 TRBV5-6 ASSLGQGWEKLF
NA TRBJ2-2 TRBV30 AWNPGGRGTGELF
NA TRBJ1-5 TRBV11-2 ASSFTSGSNQPQH
NA TRBJ2-7 TRBV30 AGYFRGYEQY
TRBD2 TRBJ2-3 TRBV6-1 ASSAPGTSGTDTQY
NA TRBJ2-1 TRBV28 ASSTRQSSYNEQF
NA TRBJ2-5 TRBV5-1 ASSSSGTPKETQY
TRBD2 TRBJ2-3 TRBV30 AWTIAGATDTQY
TRBD1 TRBJ1-2 TRBV5-1 ASSLTGGPDYGYT
NA TRBJ2-1 TRBV14 ASSQEEGGGYNEQF
NA TRBJ1-2 TRBV19 ASSIDRSYGYT